This TCR beta chain was sequenced in a study of cytomegalovirus exposure and HLA in healthy donors. General study findings and limits: When a later analysis compared HLA-associated TCR beta chains with equally common others, the HLA-associated chains turned out to be more clonally expanded and to have lower generation probabilities.

Germline assignment: CDR1 SGHRS and CDR2 YFSETQ. With V trimmed by 3 bases and J by 1 base, 8 bases remained unmatched. The CDR3 extends over 18 amino acids. Only one count was recorded for this clone. The target antigen is unknown. Use of 60 Vbeta and 13 Jbeta primers characterized the PCR. Clones were sequenced by immunoSEQ multiplex PCR, and TCRdb holds only the in-frame ones, with some missing. The table shows around 130,000 clones, with about three quarters occurring only once. The chain has TRBV5-1 and TRBJ2-2; 11 bases are a match to TRBD2. This TCR was sampled from a woman aged 55-70 years in good health and CMV-seropositive. Material: PBMCs. The CDR3 protein is CASSWQTSGERNTGELFF. CDR3 nucleotide sequence: TGCGCCAGCAGCTGGCAGACTAGCGGGGAGAGGAACACCGGGGAGCTGTTTTTT.